The clone carrying this T cell receptor beta chain was found many times. Antigen specificity is unknown. Healthy Caucasian individuals made up all the donors. The source of the sample is a study of identical twins. Regarding the study as a whole: Modelling underestimated the level of out-of-frame TCR alpha sharing observed in monozygotic twins. Partial confounding of zero-insertion analyses by invariant MAIT and iNKT cells was possible.

TCRdb analysed the 5' RACE reads with MiXCR anew, one entry per CDR3 protein. The top ten hold 1.5% to 2% of the sample, which has over 550,000 distinct CDR3 sequences, just over 7% seen once. Trimming took 3 bases from V and 10 from J; bases not matched to a gene: 3. This CDR3 has 13 residues. Germline CDR1 SGHRS, CDR2 YFSETQ. These data were also filed under a second study, of yellow fever vaccine responses in identical twins.

The material sequenced was PBMCs. V and J are TRBV5-1 and TRBJ2-1; 11 bases line up with TRBD2. The TCR comes from a woman between 18 and 30 years old in good health. The CDR3 spells CASSSGLAGEQFF. CDR3 coding DNA: TGCGCCAGCAGCTCCGGACTAGCGGGCGAGCAGTTCTTC.